Below are 17 T cell receptor beta chains sequenced from a single sample in a study of cytomegalovirus exposure and HLA in healthy donors (TCRdb year 2017). Libraries came from the immunoSEQ multiplex PCR assay. A mixture of 60 forward primers for TCR Vbeta segments and 13 reverse primers for TCR Jbeta segments was used in the multiplex PCR. Not all clones reach the TCRdb copy of this immuneACCESS table, which keeps in-frame sequences only. Checked studies attribute under half of the gap to unresolved V genes and leave the rest unexplained. For this sample there are about 82,000 clones; more than 65% appear just once. The top ten constitute 18% of the sample. Sequenced input: PBMCs. The receptor set was obtained from a man aged 70-80 years in good health and CMV-seropositive.

The rearrangement uses TRBV6-1 and TRBJ2-7; no clear D. Trimming pared 2 bases from V and 6 bases from J, leaving 8 bases between. The CDR3 runs to 12 residues. In germline, CDR1 is MNHNS, CDR2 SASEGT. The CDR3 protein is CASSESPVEQYF. CDR3 nucleotides: TGTGCCAGCAGTGAATCACCGGTCGAGCAGTACTTC.

This clone was detected a few times. The gene calls are TRBV6-1 and TRBJ1-1; 8 nucleotides line up with TRBD1. Germline V CDR1 and CDR2: MNHNS, SASEGT. The CDR3 is made up of 13 amino acids. The V segment lost 7 bases and the J segment 1 base; nucleotides outside the gene matches: 2. CDR3 sequence: CASTGQGNTEAFF. CDR3 DNA: TGTGCCAGCACCGGACAGGGGAACACTGAAGCTTTCTTT.

V gene TRBV5-1 combines with J gene TRBJ2-1; D is perhaps TRBD2 (6 bases). V was clipped by 0 bases and J by 6 bases, with 13 bases between them. The CDR3 runs to 15 residues. Germline loops: CDR1 SGHRS, CDR2 YFSETQ. The CDR3 is CASSLELATFNEQFF. The DNA of the CDR3 is TGCGCCAGCAGCTTGGAACTAGCCACTTTCAATGAGCAGTTCTTC. Filled out from reference TRBV5-1 and TRBJ2-1, the complete variable domain reads KAGVTQTPRYLIKTRGQQVTLSCSPISGHRSVSWYQQTPGQGLQFLFEYFSETQRNKGNFPGRFSGRQFSNSRSEMNVSTLELGDSALYLCASSLELATFNEQFFGPGTRLTVL.

The V gene is TRBV19, the J gene TRBJ1-5, with a weak D call TRBD1 (6 bases). V lost 8 bases, J lost 7 bases, and 15 bases lay in between. This CDR3 region has 13 residues. Germline CDR1 reads LNHDA; CDR2 reads SQIVND (reference sequence). The CDR3, as DNA: TGTGCCAGTCTGGGGGGGCTGGGACAGCCCCAGCATTTT. This sequence encodes CASLGGLGQPQHF.

V and J are TRBV2 and TRBJ2-5, with 11 bases aligning to TRBD2. The CDR3 spans 16 residues. Germline trimming cut 6 bases from V and 2 bases from J; bases unmatched to any gene: 8. The germline V gene encodes CDR1 SNHLY and CDR2 FYNNEI. The CDR3 DNA follows: TGTGCCAGCAGGGCACTAGCGGGAGCTTGGCAAGAGACCCAGTACTTC. It codes for CASRALAGAWQETQYF.

This clone was observed a few times. The rearrangement joins TRBV6-5 to TRBJ1-5; 9 bases line up with TRBD1. J gave up 7 bases and V 6 bases, and 7 bases lay outside the gene matches. Looked up from germline, CDR1 is MNHEY and CDR2 is SVGAGI. The CDR3 sequence is 14 residues long. Written as DNA, the CDR3 is TGTGCCAGCAGCTCGGGACAGGGCGGACAGCCCCAGCATTTT. As protein: CASSSGQGGQPQHF.

The chain has TRBV4-3 and TRBJ2-2; possibly TRBD1 for D (5 bases). The length of the CDR3 is 16 residues. V was cut by 0 bases and J by 5 bases, with 13 bases left in between. Germline-derived CDR1 and CDR2 are LGHNA and YSLEER. DNA for the CDR3: TGCGCCAGCAGCCAAGATTTAGGGGCTTTGACCGGGGAGCTGTTTTTT. Translation gives CASSQDLGALTGELFF.

The chain links TRBV29-1 to TRBJ1-1; TRBD1 is a possible D gene (6 bases). The CDR3 is 13 amino acids. Germline V gives CDR1 SQVTM, CDR2 ANQGSEA. Trimming cost V 3 bases and J 9 bases, with 17 bases left between them. The DNA for the CDR3 is TGCAGCGTTGATGATGGGGGCGTCTTGAAAGCTTTCTTT. Translating gives CSVDDGGVLKAFF.

This chain links TRBV21-1 with TRBJ2-7; no DNA check was done on the table's D call, TRBD1. TRBV21-1 is recorded as a pseudogene. This CDR3 spans 15 amino acids. Here the CDR3 reads CASSMNRDRVCEQYF. The CDR3 coding sequence is TGTGCCAGCAGCATGAACCGGGACAGGGTTTGCGAGCAGTACTTC.

The rearrangement links TRBV2 to TRBJ1-6, with D possibly matching TRBD1 (5 bases). The CDR3 is 15 amino acids. Germline lookup yields CDR1 SNHLY and CDR2 FYNNEI. V lost 0 bases, J lost 8 bases, and 11 bases lay in between. CDR3 DNA: TGTGCCAGCAGTGAAGCCTGGGGCAGGTATTCACCCCTCCACTTT. It specifies CASSEAWGRYSPLHF.

The chain carries TRBV5-1 and TRBJ2-1; TRBD1 aligns across 7 bases. From germline, CDR1 is SGHRS and CDR2 YFSETQ. V dropped 0 bases and J dropped 2; count of bases not matched to a gene: 5. The CDR3 contains 16 residues. The CDR3 coding sequence is TGCGCCAGCAGCTTGGGACCAGGGGGTACCTACAATGAGCAGTTCTTC. This gives the protein CASSLGPGGTYNEQFF. Full variable domain (rest looked up from reference TRBV5-1 and TRBJ2-1): KAGVTQTPRYLIKTRGQQVTLSCSPISGHRSVSWYQQTPGQGLQFLFEYFSETQRNKGNFPGRFSGRQFSNSRSEMNVSTLELGDSALYLCASSLGPGGTYNEQFFGPGTRLTVL.

CDR3 protein: CASSPPMNTEAFF. DNA of the CDR3: TGTGCCAGTAGCCCACCTATGAACACTGAAGCTTTCTTT. This chain joins TRBV19 and TRBJ1-1; D is unresolved. The ends were cut back, 6 bases at V and 0 bases at J, with 8 bases in the middle. The germline V gene encodes CDR1 LNHDA and CDR2 SQIVND (reference sequence). The CDR3 length is 13 residues.

Concerning this clone itself: Other DNA sequences from this sample encode an identical CDR3 as well. V is TRBV19 and J is TRBJ2-7, with D tentatively TRBD2 (5 bases). V was cut by 3 bases and J by 3 bases, with 9 bases left in between. The length of the CDR3 is 13 residues. CDR1 is LNHDA and CDR2 is SQIVND in the germline V gene (reference sequence). The CDR3 here is CASSIGRDYEQYF. CDR3 DNA: TGTGCCAGTAGTATTGGCCGGGACTACGAGCAGTACTTC.

The chain combines TRBV6-1 with TRBJ1-1; a possible D gene is TRBD1 (6 bases). The germline V gene encodes CDR1 MNHNS and CDR2 SASEGT. The CDR3 length is 14 residues. Trimming took 7 bases from V and 8 from J, leaving 20 bases between them. This CDR3 reads CASTRGHGVEEAFF. Here the CDR3 DNA reads TGTGCCAGCACCCGGGGACACGGGGTTGAAGAAGCTTTCTTT.

J is TRBJ2-7 and V is TRBV29-1; 7 bases align to TRBD1. The CDR3 is 14 residues long. Germline lookup yields CDR1 SQVTM and CDR2 ANQGSEA. V shed 1 base, J shed 6 bases, and the junction held 9 bases outside the gene matches. CDR3 in DNA: TGCAGCGTTGAAGTAGACAGGGCCCGGACCGAGCAGTACTTC. Amino acids: CSVEVDRARTEQYF.

This sequence joins TRBV19 and TRBJ2-2; D gene uncertain. Trimming took 3 bases from V and 6 from J, leaving 2 bases between them. Germline V gene lookup returns CDR1 LNHDA and CDR2 SQIVND (reference sequence). The length of the CDR3 is 11 residues. The CDR3 spells CASSIAGELFF. The CDR3 DNA reads TGTGCCAGTAGTATCGCCGGGGAGCTGTTTTTT.

This chain connects TRBV6-4 to TRBJ1-2, with no clear D. Germline V gene sequence: CDR1 MRHNA, CDR2 SNTAGT. The CDR3 length is 15 residues. V was trimmed by 4 bases and J by 8 bases, leaving 20 bases between them. For the CDR3, the DNA is TGTGCCAGCAGTGTGTTTTCTGGCGGACGAGGGGGCTACACCTTC. Protein product: CASSVFSGGRGGYTF.